What follows are 12 T cell receptor beta chains derived from one specimen sequenced in a study of spatial heterogeneity in lung cancer. Indicated time point: sample taken at primary tumor resection. TCRdb ran MiXCR on the 5' RACE reads and lists one entry per CDR3 protein. In the table there are some 100,000 distinct CDR3 sequences, about 12% of which are singletons. The sample in question was PBMCs, obtained at surgery. All receptors derive from a male donor with early-stage non-small cell lung cancer.

This chain connects TRBV6-6 to TRBJ1-1; D is possibly TRBD1 (5 bases). Germline lookup yields CDR1 MNHNY and CDR2 SVGAGI (reference sequence). The length of the CDR3 is 15 residues. V lost 7 bases and J 4 bases, leaving 19 bases between the germline ends. CDR3 in amino acids: CASTWEQGAATEAFF. CDR3 bases: TGTGCCAGCACATGGGAACAAGGGGCCGCCACTGAAGCTTTCTTT.

There are many counts of this clonotype. The chain links TRBV11-1 to TRBJ2-2; weak D call: TRBD1 (5 bases). The CDR3 has 13 amino acids. Germline lookup yields CDR1 SGHAT and CDR2 FQDESV (reference sequence). Between the trimmed V and J ends, which lost 3 bases and 5 bases, there was a span of 7 bases. The CDR3 reads CASSFRATGELFF. CDR3 DNA: TGTGCCAGCAGCTTCAGGGCTACCGGGGAGCTGTTTTTT.

The chain recombines TRBV2 with TRBJ1-6, with D perhaps TRBD1 (6 bases). This CDR3 contains 14 residues. Germline CDR1 is SNHLY and CDR2 is FYNNEI. V dropped 7 bases and J dropped 8 bases, with 15 bases sitting between them. As DNA, the CDR3 is TGTGCCAGCAAGGGACACGAGGCTCATTCACCCCTCCACTTT. It yields the protein CASKGHEAHSPLHF.

This clonotype was recorded at least ten times. The chain recombines TRBV29-1 with TRBJ2-7; the match to TRBD2 covers 9 bases. CDR1 and CDR2 (germline): SQVTM, ANQGSEA. CDR3 length: 13 amino acids. Trimming cost V 8 bases and J 2 bases; bases outside gene matches: 7. This chain's CDR3 is CSSPGLAAYEQYF. The CDR3 DNA reads TGCAGCTCCCCGGGACTAGCCGCCTACGAGCAGTACTTC.

This clonotype came up a few times. The chain couples TRBV6-6 to TRBJ1-4; D not resolved. The V and J ends lost 6 bases and 0 bases respectively, with 5 bases between them. The germline V gene has CDR1 MNHNY and CDR2 SVGAGI (reference sequence). CDR3 length: 13 amino acids. The DNA for the CDR3 is TGTGCCAGCAGCGAGGCAACTAATGAAAAACTGTTTTTT. Its protein is CASSEATNEKLFF.

The chain combines TRBV28 with TRBJ2-7; 8 nucleotides agree with TRBD1. CDR1 MDHEN and CDR2 SYDVKM come from the germline V gene. The CDR3 totals 13 residues. Trimming cost V 8 bases and J 3 bases; bases outside gene matches: 6. Written as DNA, the CDR3 is TGTGCCAGCGAGGACAGGGCCTTCTACGAGCAGTACTTC. Translation gives CASEDRAFYEQYF.

In this sample, this clonotype turned up a few times. This chain joins TRBV3-1 and TRBJ2-7; D might be TRBD1 (6 bases). The CDR3 is 15 residues long. CDR1 LGHDT and CDR2 YNNKEL come from the germline V gene (reference sequence). Trimming removed 4 bases from V and 0 bases from J, with 13 bases in between. The CDR3 sequence is CASSPLAGDSYEQYF. The CDR3 nucleotides read TGTGCCAGCAGCCCTCTGGCAGGGGACTCCTACGAGCAGTACTTC.

This clonotype turned up a few times. The chain uses TRBV7-2 and TRBJ1-1; D might be TRBD1 (6 bases). Between the trimmed V and J ends, which lost 10 bases and 3 bases, there was a span of 15 bases. The CDR3 consists of 13 residues. Germline CDR1 SGHTA, CDR2 FQGNSA. The CDR3 nucleotides read TGTGCCAACCGGGGGGCGCAGGACACTGAAGCTTTCTTT. Protein product: CANRGAQDTEAFF.

This clonotype was observed a handful of times. CDR3: CASDRGLSGELFF. As DNA, the CDR3 is TGTGCCTCAGACAGGGGGCTCAGCGGGGAGCTGTTTTTT. V usage is TRBV30 and J usage is TRBJ2-2; 10 bases fit TRBD1. The CDR3 has 13 amino acids. Looked up from germline, CDR1 is GTSNPN and CDR2 is SVGIG (reference sequence). V trimming: 7 bases; J trimming: 7 bases; junction bases outside the gene matches: 6.

This clonotype was found a few times. The V call is TRBV10-2, the J call TRBJ2-1, with no clear D. Germline lookup yields CDR1 WSHSY and CDR2 SAAADI. The CDR3 has 16 amino acids. Trimming cost V 1 base and J 0 bases, with 10 bases left between them. CDR3 sequence: CASSELMRSSYNEQFF. The CDR3 nucleotides are TGCGCCAGCAGTGAGTTAATGCGCAGCTCCTACAATGAGCAGTTCTTC.

This clonotype has a count of ten or more. CDR3 protein: CASSLVQGSYNEQFF. The CDR3 region has the DNA TGTGCCAGCAGCTTAGTACAGGGGTCCTACAATGAGCAGTTCTTC. The chain is built from TRBV7-2 and TRBJ2-1; 7 bases are a match to TRBD1. V gave up 1 base and J gave up 1 base; unmatched junction bases: 1. The CDR3 has 15 residues. Germline assignment: CDR1 SGHTA and CDR2 FQGNSA.

This rearrangement joins TRBV12-3 or TRBV12-4 to TRBJ2-3, with D unclear. Deletions cut 8 bases from V and 4 bases from J, with 10 bases between. The CDR3 is 12 residues long. The CDR3 nucleotides are TGTGCCAGCGCCAAGGACGCAGATACGCAGTATTTT. Encoded protein: CASAKDADTQYF.